The clone carrying this T cell receptor beta chain showed up many times. Its cognate antigen is unknown. Unmatched junction bases numbered 4, after V lost 5 bases and J lost 4 bases. The germline CDR1 and CDR2 sequences are SGHAT and FQNNGV. This CDR3 has 13 amino acids. MiXCR, run by TCRdb on the reads, gives a single entry per CDR3 protein. This sample has around 710,000 distinct CDR3 sequences, with just under 30% found just once. These data originate in a study of T cell repertoires in cytomegalovirus infection. The receptor was isolated from a human donor in good health (CMV status not recorded). Some clones in this sample may be carry-over from other donors' samples. The input for sequencing was cultured CD8+ T cells from PBMCs, taken from culture after CMV antigen stimulation. The rearrangement links TRBV11-2 to TRBJ1-1, with 7 positions matching TRBD1. The CDR3 is CASSLGTATEAFF. The CDR3 nucleotides read TGTGCCAGCAGCCTCGGGACAGCCACTGAAGCTTTCTTT.